The sequence of this T cell receptor (beta chain) was determined in a study of T cell clones after liver transplantation. Study overall: At least one year of complete immunosuppression withdrawal without enzymes over twice normal defined tolerance.

This clone was recorded only once. What it binds is unknown. Looked up from germline, CDR1 is SGHVS and CDR2 is FQNEAQ. Trimming at V came to 5 bases and at J to 6 bases, leaving 4 bases not matched to a gene. The CDR3 loop spans 13 amino acids. Overall study results and limits: Graft donor-reactive T cells possibly entered the graft instead of undergoing deletion.

Repertoires were generated with immunoSEQ multiplex PCR, while TCRdb's copy carries only in-frame clones and drops some. Among tens of thousands of clones listed, approximately 80% were seen once. The rearrangement joins TRBV7-8 to TRBJ2-7; 10 bases map to TRBD1. The TCR was taken from a human patient who received a liver transplant. Some T cells may possibly be graft donor cells. The sequencing here drew on CD4+ T cells from blood, taken 12 months after liver transplant. Here the CDR3 DNA reads TGTGCCAGCAGCCCTGACAGGGGGCGCGAGCAGTACTTC. Protein sequence: CASSPDRGREQYF.